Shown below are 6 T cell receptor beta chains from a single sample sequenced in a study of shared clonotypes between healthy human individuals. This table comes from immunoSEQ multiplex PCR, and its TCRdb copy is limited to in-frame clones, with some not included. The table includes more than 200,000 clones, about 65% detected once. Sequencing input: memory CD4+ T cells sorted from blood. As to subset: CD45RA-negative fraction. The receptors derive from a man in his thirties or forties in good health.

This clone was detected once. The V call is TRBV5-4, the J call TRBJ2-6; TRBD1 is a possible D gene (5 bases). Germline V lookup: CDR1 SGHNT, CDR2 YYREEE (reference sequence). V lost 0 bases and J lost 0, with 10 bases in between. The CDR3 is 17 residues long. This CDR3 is CASSLAFQGSGANVLTF. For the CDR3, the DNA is TGTGCCAGCAGCTTGGCATTCCAGGGCTCTGGGGCCAACGTCCTGACTTTC.

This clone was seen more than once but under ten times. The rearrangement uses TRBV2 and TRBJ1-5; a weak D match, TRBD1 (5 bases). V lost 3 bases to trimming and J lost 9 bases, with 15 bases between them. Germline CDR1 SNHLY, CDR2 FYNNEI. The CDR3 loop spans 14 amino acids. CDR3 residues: CASSEFRDGWPQHF. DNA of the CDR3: TGTGCCAGCAGTGAGTTCAGGGACGGGTGGCCCCAGCATTTT.

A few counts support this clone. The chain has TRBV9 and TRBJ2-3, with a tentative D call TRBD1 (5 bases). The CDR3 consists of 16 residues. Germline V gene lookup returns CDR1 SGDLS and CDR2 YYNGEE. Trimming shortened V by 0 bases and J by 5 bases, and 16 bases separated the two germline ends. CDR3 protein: CASSVAGEDRGDTQYF. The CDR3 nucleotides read TGTGCCAGCAGCGTAGCCGGAGAAGACAGAGGAGATACGCAGTATTTT.

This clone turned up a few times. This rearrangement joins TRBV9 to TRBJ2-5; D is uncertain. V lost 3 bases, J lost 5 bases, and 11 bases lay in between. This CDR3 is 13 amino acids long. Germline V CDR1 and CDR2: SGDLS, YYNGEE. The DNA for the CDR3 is TGTGCCAGCAGCGCCCAAGTCGGGGAGACCCAGTACTTC. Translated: CASSAQVGETQYF.

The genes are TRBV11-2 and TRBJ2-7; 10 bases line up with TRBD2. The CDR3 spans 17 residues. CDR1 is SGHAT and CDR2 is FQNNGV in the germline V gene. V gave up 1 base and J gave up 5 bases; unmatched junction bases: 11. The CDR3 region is CASSLAASGSLLHEQYF. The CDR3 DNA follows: TGTGCCAGCAGCTTAGCTGCTAGCGGGAGTTTACTCCACGAGCAGTACTTC.

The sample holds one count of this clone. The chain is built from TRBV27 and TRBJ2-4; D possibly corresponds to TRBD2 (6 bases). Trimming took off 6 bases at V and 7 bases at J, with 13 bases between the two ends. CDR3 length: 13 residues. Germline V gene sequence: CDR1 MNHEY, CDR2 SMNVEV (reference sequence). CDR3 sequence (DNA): TGTGCCAGCAGATCGACGGGGAGGAACATTCAGTACTTC. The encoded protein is CASRSTGRNIQYF.